This TCR beta chain was retrieved from a study of neurological immune-mediated disorders. Broader study findings: Clinical features showed no association with the multiple sclerosis repertoire cluster, and MRI features showed none either.

Each CDR3 protein gets one entry after TCRdb re-called the 5' RACE reads with MiXCR. The sample lists about 74,000 distinct CDR3 sequences, 5.2% occurring once. This clonotype was seen ten or more times. Its antigen is as yet unknown. The V end lost 5 bases, the J end lost 0 bases, and 8 bases lay between the germline ends. The germline V gene encodes CDR1 SGHTA and CDR2 FQGNSA. This CDR3 has 13 amino acids. Sequenced material: PBMCs. This sequence originates from a young man with multiple sclerosis. The rearrangement links TRBV7-2 to TRBJ2-7, with no clear D. CDR3 sequence (DNA): TGTGCCAGCAGCCTCTCAAACTCCTACGAGCAGTACTTC. Amino acid sequence: CASSLSNSYEQYF.